Sequencing of this TCR beta chain was carried out in a study of blood T cell repertoires in COVID-19. Background on the study: Sites in the United States, Italy and Spain provided acute and convalescent COVID-19 samples. The analysed material was cDNA or gDNA that came from T cells, B-cell-depleted T cells, or PBMCs.

Sequencing was performed with immunoSEQ multiplex PCR; in TCRdb, only in-frame clones are kept and a portion is missing. The profile shows about 360,000 clones, approximately 86% of them singletons. The V end lost 7 bases, the J end lost 4 bases, and 16 bases lay between the germline ends. Germline V gene data show CDR1 as LNHDA and CDR2 as SQIVND (reference sequence). This CDR3 has 14 amino acids. The sample comprised PBMCs or T cells enriched from blood (not recorded which). The clonotype comes from a woman between 40 and 55 years old with acute COVID-19. V usage is TRBV19 and J usage is TRBJ1-1, with a possible D match to TRBD1 (6 bases). CDR3 nucleotides: TGTGCCAGTACCGCAATGGGGGCGATCACTGAAGCTTTCTTT. This codes for CASTAMGAITEAFF.